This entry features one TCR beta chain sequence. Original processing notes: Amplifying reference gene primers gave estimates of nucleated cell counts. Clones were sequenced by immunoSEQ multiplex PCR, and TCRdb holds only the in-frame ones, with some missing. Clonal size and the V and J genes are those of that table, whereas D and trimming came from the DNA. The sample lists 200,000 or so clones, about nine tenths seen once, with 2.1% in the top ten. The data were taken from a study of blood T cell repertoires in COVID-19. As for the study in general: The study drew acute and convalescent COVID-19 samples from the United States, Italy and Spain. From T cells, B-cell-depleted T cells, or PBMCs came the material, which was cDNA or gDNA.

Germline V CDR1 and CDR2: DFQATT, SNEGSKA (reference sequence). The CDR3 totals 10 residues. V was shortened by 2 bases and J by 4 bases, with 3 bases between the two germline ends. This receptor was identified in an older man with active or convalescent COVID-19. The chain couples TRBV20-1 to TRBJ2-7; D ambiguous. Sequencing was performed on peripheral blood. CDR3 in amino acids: CSARQYEQYF. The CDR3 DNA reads TGCAGTGCTAGACAATACGAGCAGTACTTC.